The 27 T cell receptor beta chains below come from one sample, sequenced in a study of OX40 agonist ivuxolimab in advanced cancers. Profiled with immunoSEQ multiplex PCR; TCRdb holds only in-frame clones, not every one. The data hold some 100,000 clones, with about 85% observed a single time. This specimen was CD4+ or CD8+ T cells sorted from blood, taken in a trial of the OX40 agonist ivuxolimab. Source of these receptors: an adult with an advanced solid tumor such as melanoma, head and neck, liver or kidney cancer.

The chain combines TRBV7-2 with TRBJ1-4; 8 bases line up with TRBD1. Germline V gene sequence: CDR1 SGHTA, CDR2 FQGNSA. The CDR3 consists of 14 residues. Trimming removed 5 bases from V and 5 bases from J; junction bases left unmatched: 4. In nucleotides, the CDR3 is TGTGCCAGCAGCCCCCGGACAGGGAATGAAAAACTGTTTTTT. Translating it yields CASSPRTGNEKLFF.

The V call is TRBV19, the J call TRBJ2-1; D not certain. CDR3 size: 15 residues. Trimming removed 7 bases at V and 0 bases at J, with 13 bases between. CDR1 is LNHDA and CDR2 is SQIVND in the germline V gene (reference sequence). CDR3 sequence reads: CASKDQGYSYNEQFF. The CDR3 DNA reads TGTGCCAGTAAGGACCAAGGGTACTCCTACAATGAGCAGTTCTTC.

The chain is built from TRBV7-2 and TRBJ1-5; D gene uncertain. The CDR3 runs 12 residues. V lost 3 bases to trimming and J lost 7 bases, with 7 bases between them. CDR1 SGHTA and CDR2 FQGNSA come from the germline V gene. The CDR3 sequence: CASSFGEQPQHF. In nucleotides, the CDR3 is TGTGCCAGCAGCTTCGGGGAGCAGCCCCAGCATTTT.

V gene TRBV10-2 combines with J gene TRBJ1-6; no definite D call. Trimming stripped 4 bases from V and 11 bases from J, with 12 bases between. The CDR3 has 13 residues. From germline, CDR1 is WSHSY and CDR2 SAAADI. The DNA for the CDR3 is TGCGCCAGCAGTGGCGGACGACCCACACCCCTCCACTTT. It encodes CASSGGRPTPLHF.

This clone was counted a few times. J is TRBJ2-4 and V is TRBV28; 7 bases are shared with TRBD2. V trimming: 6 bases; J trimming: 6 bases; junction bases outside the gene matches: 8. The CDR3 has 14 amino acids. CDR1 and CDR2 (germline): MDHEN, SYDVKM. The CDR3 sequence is CASSLGGNRNIQYF. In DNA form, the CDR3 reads TGTGCCAGCAGCCTGGGGGGGAATCGAAACATTCAGTACTTC.

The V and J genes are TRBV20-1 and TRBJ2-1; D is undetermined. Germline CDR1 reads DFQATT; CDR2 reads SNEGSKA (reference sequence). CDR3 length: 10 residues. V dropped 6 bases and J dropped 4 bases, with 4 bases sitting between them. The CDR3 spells CSAQYNEQFF. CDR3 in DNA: TGCAGTGCCCAGTACAATGAGCAGTTCTTC.

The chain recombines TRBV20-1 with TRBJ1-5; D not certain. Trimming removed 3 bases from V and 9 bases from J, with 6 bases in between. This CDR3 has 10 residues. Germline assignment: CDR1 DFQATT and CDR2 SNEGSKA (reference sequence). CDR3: CSASAWPQHF. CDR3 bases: TGCAGTGCTAGTGCCTGGCCCCAGCATTTT.

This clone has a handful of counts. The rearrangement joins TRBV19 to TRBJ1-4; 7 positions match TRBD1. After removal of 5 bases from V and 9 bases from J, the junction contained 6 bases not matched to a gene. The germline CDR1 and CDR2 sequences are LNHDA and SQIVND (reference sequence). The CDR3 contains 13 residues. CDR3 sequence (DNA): TGTGCCAGTAGTGGCAGACAGGGACAAAAACTGTTTTTT. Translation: CASSGRQGQKLFF. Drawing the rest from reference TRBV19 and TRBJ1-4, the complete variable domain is DGGITQSPKYLFRKEGQNVTLSCEQNLNHDAMYWYRQDPGQGLRLIYYSQIVNDFQKGDIAEGYSVSREKKESFPLTVTSAQKNPTAFYLCASSGRQGQKLFFGSGTQLSVL.

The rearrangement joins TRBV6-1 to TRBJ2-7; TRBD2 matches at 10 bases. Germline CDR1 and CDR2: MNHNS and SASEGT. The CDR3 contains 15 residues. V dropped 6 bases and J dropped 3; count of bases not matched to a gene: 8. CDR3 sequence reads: CASRLAGVPYYEQYF. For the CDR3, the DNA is TGTGCCAGCAGGCTAGCGGGAGTCCCCTACTACGAGCAGTACTTC.

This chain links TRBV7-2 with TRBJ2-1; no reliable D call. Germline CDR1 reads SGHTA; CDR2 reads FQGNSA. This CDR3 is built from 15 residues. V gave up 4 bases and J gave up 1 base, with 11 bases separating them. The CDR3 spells CASSSQLGSYNEQFF. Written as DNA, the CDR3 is TGTGCCAGCAGCTCCCAACTCGGGTCCTACAATGAGCAGTTCTTC.

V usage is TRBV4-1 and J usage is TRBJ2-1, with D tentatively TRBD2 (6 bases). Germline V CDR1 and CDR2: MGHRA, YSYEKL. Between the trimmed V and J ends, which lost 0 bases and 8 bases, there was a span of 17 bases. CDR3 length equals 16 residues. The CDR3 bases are TGCGCCAGCAGCCAAGAAGGCGGGGTGTTCGGGGATGAGCAGTTCTTC. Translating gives CASSQEGGVFGDEQFF.

CDR3 nucleotide sequence: TGTGCCTGGAATCAGGGGCAGGGAAATCAGCCCCAGCATTTT. Translation gives CAWNQGQGNQPQHF. This chain links TRBV30 with TRBJ1-5, with TRBD1 as a possible D gene (6 bases). Trimming stripped 4 bases from V and 4 bases from J, with 14 bases between. The CDR3 extends over 14 amino acids. Germline V CDR1 and CDR2: GTSNPN, SVGIG (reference sequence). Full variable domain (outside the CDR3, taken from reference TRBV30 and TRBJ1-5): SQTIHQWPATLVQPVGSPLSLECTVEGTSNPNLYWYRQAAGRGLQLLFYSVGIGQISSEVPQNLSASRPQDRQFILSSKKLLLSDSGFYLCAWNQGQGNQPQHFGDGTRLSIL.

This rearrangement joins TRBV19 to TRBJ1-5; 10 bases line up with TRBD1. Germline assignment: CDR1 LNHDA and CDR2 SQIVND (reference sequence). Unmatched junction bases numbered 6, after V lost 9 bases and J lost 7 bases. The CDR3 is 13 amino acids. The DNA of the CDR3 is TGTGCCAGCGCCGGGACAGGGGAGCAGCCCCAGCATTTT. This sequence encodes CASAGTGEQPQHF.

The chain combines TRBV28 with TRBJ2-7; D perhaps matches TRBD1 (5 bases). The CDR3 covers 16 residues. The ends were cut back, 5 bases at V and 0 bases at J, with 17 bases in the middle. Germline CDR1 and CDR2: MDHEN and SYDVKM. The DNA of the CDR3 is TGTGCCAGCAGTGTAACATCTACAGACAGCTCCTACGAGCAGTACTTC. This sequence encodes CASSVTSTDSSYEQYF. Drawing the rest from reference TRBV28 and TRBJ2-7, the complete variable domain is DVKVTQSSRYLVKRTGEKVFLECVQDMDHENMFWYRQDPGLGLRLIYFSYDVKMKEKGDIPEGYSVSREKKERFSLILESASTNQTSMYLCASSVTSTDSSYEQYFGPGTRLTVT.

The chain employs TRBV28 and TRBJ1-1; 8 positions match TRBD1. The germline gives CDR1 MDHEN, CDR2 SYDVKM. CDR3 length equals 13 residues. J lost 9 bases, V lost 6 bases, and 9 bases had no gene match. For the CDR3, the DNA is TGTGCCAGCAGCCTAGCCCAGGGGGCTAAAGCTTTCTTT. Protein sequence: CASSLAQGAKAFF.

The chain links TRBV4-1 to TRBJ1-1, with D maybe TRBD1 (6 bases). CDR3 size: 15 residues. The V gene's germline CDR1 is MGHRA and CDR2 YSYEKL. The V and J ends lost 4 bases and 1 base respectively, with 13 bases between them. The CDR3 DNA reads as TGCGCCAGCAGCCGTACCGGGACACAGAACACTGAAGCTTTCTTT. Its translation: CASSRTGTQNTEAFF.

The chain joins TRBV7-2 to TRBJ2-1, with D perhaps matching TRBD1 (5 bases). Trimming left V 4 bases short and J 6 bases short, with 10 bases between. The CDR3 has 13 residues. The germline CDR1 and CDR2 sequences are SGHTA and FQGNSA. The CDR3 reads CASSSLGPNEQFF. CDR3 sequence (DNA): TGTGCCAGCAGCTCCCTGGGGCCCAATGAGCAGTTCTTC.

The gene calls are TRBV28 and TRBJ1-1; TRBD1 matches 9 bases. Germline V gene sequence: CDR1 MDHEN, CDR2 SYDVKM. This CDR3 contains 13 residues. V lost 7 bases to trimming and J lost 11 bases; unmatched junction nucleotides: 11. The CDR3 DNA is TGTGCCAGCACCGGGAAGGGACAGGGAGGGGCTTTCTTT. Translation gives CASTGKGQGGAFF.

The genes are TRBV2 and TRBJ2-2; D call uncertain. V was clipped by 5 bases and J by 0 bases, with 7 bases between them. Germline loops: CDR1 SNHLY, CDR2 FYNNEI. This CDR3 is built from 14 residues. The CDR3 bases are TGTGCCAGCAGTTGGACCTCGAACACCGGGGAGCTGTTTTTT. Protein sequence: CASSWTSNTGELFF.

The CDR3 nucleotides are TGTGCCAGCAGTTACTCAACAGGGAGGGTTTCACCCCTCCACTTT. Amino acids: CASSYSTGRVSPLHF. This chain connects TRBV6-5 to TRBJ1-6; D is perhaps TRBD1 (6 bases). The CDR3 length is 15 residues. V lost 0 bases and J 9 bases, leaving 12 bases between the germline ends. CDR1 is MNHEY and CDR2 is SVGAGI in the germline V gene.

The CDR3 reads CAIMTGQNTEAFF. The CDR3 DNA reads as TGTGCCATCATGACAGGCCAGAACACTGAAGCTTTCTTT. V and J are TRBV10-3 and TRBJ1-1, with a weak D call TRBD1 (6 bases). Per the germline V gene, CDR1 is ENHRY and CDR2 is SYGVKD. The length of the CDR3 is 13 residues. The V end was cut by 7 bases, the J end by 1 base, with 10 bases between.

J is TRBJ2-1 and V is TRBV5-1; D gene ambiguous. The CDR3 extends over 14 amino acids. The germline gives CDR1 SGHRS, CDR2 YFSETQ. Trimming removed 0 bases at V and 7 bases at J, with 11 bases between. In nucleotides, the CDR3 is TGCGCCAGCAGCTTGGGTGATTTTGTGAATGAGCAGTTCTTC. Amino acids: CASSLGDFVNEQFF.

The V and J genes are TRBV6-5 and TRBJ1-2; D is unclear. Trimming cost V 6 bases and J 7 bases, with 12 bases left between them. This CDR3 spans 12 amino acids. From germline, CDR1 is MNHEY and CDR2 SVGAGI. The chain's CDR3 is CASRRLSGGYTF. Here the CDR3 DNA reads TGTGCCAGCAGACGCCTCTCGGGTGGCTACACCTTC.

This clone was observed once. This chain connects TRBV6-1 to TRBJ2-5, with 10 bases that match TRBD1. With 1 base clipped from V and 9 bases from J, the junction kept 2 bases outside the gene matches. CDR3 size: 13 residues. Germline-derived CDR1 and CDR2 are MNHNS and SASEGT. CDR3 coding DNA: TGTGCCAGCAGTGAAGGGGGACAGGGGCCCCAGTACTTC. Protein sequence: CASSEGGQGPQYF.

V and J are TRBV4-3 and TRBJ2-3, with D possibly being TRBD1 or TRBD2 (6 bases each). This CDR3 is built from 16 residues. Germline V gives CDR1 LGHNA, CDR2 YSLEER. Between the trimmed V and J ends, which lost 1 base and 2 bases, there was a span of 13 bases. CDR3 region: CASSQGGGLPTDTQYF. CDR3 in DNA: TGCGCCAGCAGCCAAGGAGGGGGACTGCCCACAGATACGCAGTATTTT.

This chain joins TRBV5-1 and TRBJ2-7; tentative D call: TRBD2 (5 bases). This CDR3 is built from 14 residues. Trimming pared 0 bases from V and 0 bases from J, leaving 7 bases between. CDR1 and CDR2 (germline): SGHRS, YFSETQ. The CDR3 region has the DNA TGCGCCAGCAGCTTGGCGGGGAGCTCCTACGAGCAGTACTTC. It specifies CASSLAGSSYEQYF. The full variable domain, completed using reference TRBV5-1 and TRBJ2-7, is KAGVTQTPRYLIKTRGQQVTLSCSPISGHRSVSWYQQTPGQGLQFLFEYFSETQRNKGNFPGRFSGRQFSNSRSEMNVSTLELGDSALYLCASSLAGSSYEQYFGPGTRLTVT.

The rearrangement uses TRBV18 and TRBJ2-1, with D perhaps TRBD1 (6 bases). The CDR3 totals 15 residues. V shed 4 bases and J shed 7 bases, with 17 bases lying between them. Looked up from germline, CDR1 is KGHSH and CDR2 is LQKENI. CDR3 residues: CASSQGTSAINEQFF. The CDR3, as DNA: TGTGCCAGCTCACAAGGGACATCAGCGATAAATGAGCAGTTCTTC.